This is a list of T cell receptor beta chains from one sample in a study of shared clonotypes between healthy human individuals. Sequenced by immunoSEQ multiplex PCR; TCRdb stores in-frame clones only, minus some. The sample yields over a million clones, roughly 96% seen once. Sequencing input: naive CD4+ T cells sorted from blood. These receptors all come from a man aged 30 to 39 in good health. CDR3s include the opening cysteine and the closing phenylalanine or tryptophan. The order of the fields is CDR3 protein, CDR3 DNA, V gene, D gene, J gene, clone size. A D gene is named only where the DNA matches it firmly. Clone size appears in some rows only: once, few, many, or a class for an expanded clone.

CASSPRTGTYEQYF	TGCGCCAGCAGCCCAAGGACAGGCACCTACGAGCAGTACTTC	TRBV5-1	TRBD1	TRBJ2-7	.
CASSTAVPSGSGTQYF	TGTGCCAGCAGCACAGCGGTCCCTAGCGGGAGCGGGACCCAGTACTTC	TRBV7-2	TRBD2	TRBJ2-5	.
CASSPSAGGHYEQYF	TGTGCCAGCTCACCATCCGCAGGAGGTCACTACGAGCAGTACTTC	TRBV18	.	TRBJ2-7	.
CASSLDRAQPQHF	TGTGCCAGCAGCCTGGACAGGGCTCAGCCCCAGCATTTT	TRBV11-1	TRBD1	TRBJ1-5	.
CASSPGQGASYGYTF	TGTGCCAGCAGCCCCGGACAGGGGGCCTCCTATGGCTACACCTTC	TRBV9	TRBD1	TRBJ1-2	once
CASRDISGANVLTF	TGTGCCAGCAGGGATATATCTGGGGCCAACGTCCTGACTTTC	TRBV7-9	.	TRBJ2-6	once
CASSLRGGSSYNEQFF	TGTGCCAGCAGCTTAAGAGGCGGTAGCTCCTACAATGAGCAGTTCTTC	TRBV11-3	.	TRBJ2-1	.
CSASLGEQYF	TGCAGTGCCAGCCTCGGCGAGCAGTACTTC	TRBV20-1	.	TRBJ2-7	.
CASSLHMNTEAFF	TGTGCCAGCAGCTTACATATGAACACTGAAGCTTTCTTT	TRBV7-2	.	TRBJ1-1	few
CASSEYGGWTTEAFF	TGTGCCAGCAGTGAATATGGGGGGTGGACCACTGAAGCTTTCTTT	TRBV25-1	.	TRBJ1-1	.
CASSQTGSDTQYF	TGTGCCAGCAGCCAAACAGGATCAGATACGCAGTATTTT	TRBV7-9	.	TRBJ2-3	.
CAISKDRMKGYTF	TGTGCCATCAGCAAGGACAGGATGAAGGGCTACACCTTC	TRBV10-3	TRBD1	TRBJ1-2	once
CASSESGRAEQFF	TGTGCCAGCAGTGAGTCAGGGAGGGCTGAGCAGTTCTTC	TRBV2	TRBD2	TRBJ2-1	.
CAISESRQGMRYEQYF	TGTGCCATCAGTGAGTCGAGGCAGGGGATGAGGTACGAGCAGTACTTC	TRBV10-3	.	TRBJ2-7	.
CASSPRQGHQETQYF	TGTGCCAGCTCACCACGGCAGGGGCACCAAGAGACCCAGTACTTC	TRBV18	.	TRBJ2-5	.
CASSFRGPGNTIYF	TGTGCCAGCAGTTTTCGGGGACCTGGAAACACCATATATTTT	TRBV28	.	TRBJ1-3	.
CASSITGQGTDTQYF	TGTGCCAGTAGTATAACGGGACAGGGCACAGATACGCAGTATTTT	TRBV19	TRBD1	TRBJ2-3	.
CASSHRERGEKLFF	TGTGCCAGCAGCCATCGGGAGAGGGGGGAAAAACTGTTTTTT	TRBV14	.	TRBJ1-4	.
CASTTSWGSGYEQYF	TGTGCCAGTACCACCTCATGGGGGTCGGGGTACGAGCAGTACTTC	TRBV19	.	TRBJ2-7	.
CASSPTGYDGYTF	TGCGCCAGCAGCCCCACAGGGTACGATGGCTACACCTTC	TRBV5-1	.	TRBJ1-2	.
CASSPPGTTVGTEAFF	TGTGCCAGCTCACCACCTGGGACAACAGTAGGCACTGAAGCTTTCTTT	TRBV18	.	TRBJ1-1	once
CASRSRAYNEQFF	TGCGCCAGCAGAAGCAGAGCCTACAATGAGCAGTTCTTC	TRBV10-2	.	TRBJ2-1	.
CASSVSSTGYEQYF	TGTGCCAGCAGCGTAAGTTCCACAGGCTACGAGCAGTACTTC	TRBV9	.	TRBJ2-7	.
CASSNRGTGTDTQYF	TGTGCCAGCTCAAACAGGGGTACCGGCACAGATACGCAGTATTTT	TRBV18	TRBD1	TRBJ2-3	.
CASSWGLATEAFF	TGCGCCAGCAGCTGGGGATTGGCCACTGAAGCTTTCTTT	TRBV5-1	.	TRBJ1-1	.
CASSIDHTESGYTF	TGTGCCAGTAGTATAGATCATACGGAGTCGGGCTACACCTTC	TRBV19	.	TRBJ1-2	.
CASSSSGQGFHEQYF	TGTGCCAGCTCATCCTCGGGACAGGGTTTTCACGAGCAGTACTTC	TRBV18	TRBD1	TRBJ2-7	.
CASSLEPSGHSYEQYF	TGCGCCAGCAGCTTGGAGCCTAGCGGGCACTCCTACGAGCAGTACTTC	TRBV5-1	TRBD2	TRBJ2-7	.
CATSSGRGASYNEQFF	TGTGCCACCAGCAGCGGGCGGGGTGCCTCCTACAATGAGCAGTTCTTC	TRBV15	.	TRBJ2-1	.
CAISEAGRGDDTEAFF	TGTGCCATCAGTGAGGCAGGGAGAGGGGACGACACTGAAGCTTTCTTT	TRBV10-3	.	TRBJ1-1	.
CASSARGPGANVLTF	TGTGCCAGCAGTGCCCGGGGCCCTGGGGCCAACGTCCTGACTTTC	TRBV2	.	TRBJ2-6	.
CASSLGTGGLGETQYF	TGTGCCAGCAGCCTTGGGACAGGGGGATTGGGGGAGACCCAGTACTTC	TRBV5-4	TRBD1	TRBJ2-5	.
CASSYLGGITDTQYF	TGTGCCAGCAGTTACTTGGGGGGTATCACAGATACGCAGTATTTT	TRBV6-6	.	TRBJ2-3	.
CASSFQKNIQYF	TGTGCCAGCAGCTTCCAGAAAAACATTCAGTACTTC	TRBV5-8	.	TRBJ2-4	.
CAIARQLANYGYTF	TGTGCCATCGCTCGACAGTTGGCCAACTATGGCTACACCTTC	TRBV10-3	.	TRBJ1-2	.
CASSSPGHGYEQYF	TGTGCCAGCAGTTCGCCGGGACACGGCTACGAGCAGTACTTC	TRBV6-5	.	TRBJ2-7	.
CASSQADTDTQYF	TGCGCCAGCAGCCAAGCAGACACAGATACGCAGTATTTT	TRBV4-3	.	TRBJ2-3	.
CASSLRNREDNGYTF	TGTGCCAGCAGTTTAAGGAACAGGGAAGACAATGGCTACACCTTC	TRBV28	.	TRBJ1-2	.
CASSESGTELHEQFF	TGCGCCAGCAGTGAATCCGGGACAGAACTTCATGAGCAGTTCTTC	TRBV10-1	TRBD1	TRBJ2-1	.
CASSPLGTGYGYTF	TGTGCCAGCAGCCCCCTAGGGACAGGCTATGGCTACACCTTC	TRBV5-5	TRBD1	TRBJ1-2	.
CASSPSTQYF	TGTGCCAGCAGCCCCAGTACGCAGTATTTT	TRBV9	.	TRBJ2-3	few
CASSLGLAGGLGELFF	TGCGCCAGCAGCTTAGGACTAGCGGGAGGATTGGGGGAGCTGTTTTTT	TRBV5-1	TRBD2	TRBJ2-2	.
CASSADGQADFYEQYF	TGCGCCAGCAGCGCGGATGGACAGGCGGATTTCTACGAGCAGTACTTC	TRBV5-1	TRBD1	TRBJ2-7	.
CASSLVLGQGGWSNTEAFF	TGTGCCAGCAGCTTAGTTCTTGGACAGGGCGGTTGGTCAAACACTGAAGCTTTCTTT	TRBV7-8	TRBD1	TRBJ1-1	.
CASSPVTGLFSEKLFF	TGTGCCAGCAGCCCAGTAACAGGGCTTTTTAGTGAAAAACTGTTTTTT	TRBV7-9	.	TRBJ1-4	once
CASSSRLAGITYEQYF	TGTGCCAGCAGTTCTCGACTAGCGGGAATCACCTACGAGCAGTACTTC	TRBV6-5	TRBD2	TRBJ2-7	.
CASCTGGSGNEQFF	TGCGCCAGCTGTACAGGGGGCTCTGGCAATGAGCAGTTCTTC	TRBV5-1	TRBD1	TRBJ2-1	.